These 5 T cell receptor beta chains originate from one sample sequenced in a study of cytotoxic CD8 clonotypes in ibrutinib-treated CLL. Assay: immunoSEQ multiplex PCR; the TCRdb copy retains only in-frame clones and omits some. The table records approximately 100,000 clones, 58% of them present only once. The specimen comprised PBMCs, sampled after 24 months of ibrutinib treatment. The source is a human donor with chronic lymphocytic leukemia.

Regarding this clone: Mismatch with germline at one junction end may stem from a read error. The chain carries TRBV7-2 and TRBJ2-3; 7 nucleotides align to TRBD2. The V gene's germline CDR1 is SGHTA and CDR2 FQGNSA. The CDR3 spans 12 residues. The CDR3 nucleotides read TGTGCCAGCAGCCTAGCGGTAGATACGCAGTATTTT. It codes for CASSLAVDTQYF.

The table lists this clone with a count of one. This may come from a read error, since a much larger clone is one base off. The chain uses TRBV27 and TRBJ1-4, with D possibly TRBD1 on 6 matching bases. Trimming took off 6 bases at V and 5 bases at J, with 7 bases between the two ends. The CDR3 contains 12 residues. CDR1 and CDR2 from the germline V gene are MNHEY and SMNVEV (reference sequence). The chain's CDR3 is CASRGQNEKLFF. In DNA, the CDR3 is TGTGCCAGCAGAGGACAGAATGAAAAACTGTTTTTT.

The genes are TRBV7-2 and TRBJ2-7; 9 nucleotides line up with TRBD1. This CDR3 is built from 15 residues. V lost 5 bases to trimming and J lost 1 base; unmatched junction nucleotides: 6. Germline CDR1 and CDR2: SGHTA and FQGNSA. CDR3 sequence (DNA): TGTGCCAGCAGCATTGCCGGGACAGGGTCCTACGAGCAGTACTTC. It yields the protein CASSIAGTGSYEQYF.

The CDR3 sequence is CASNPGTGGHEQFF. Here the CDR3 DNA reads TGTGCCAGTAACCCCGGGACAGGGGGACATGAGCAGTTCTTC. This rearrangement joins TRBV19 to TRBJ2-1; 11 nucleotides match TRBD1. The V gene end was trimmed by 7 bases and the J gene end by 8 bases; junction bases not matched to a gene: 7. The CDR3 has 14 amino acids. Germline V gene sequence: CDR1 LNHDA, CDR2 SQIVND (reference sequence).

The chain recombines TRBV29-1 with TRBJ1-1; D not certain. Between the trimmed V and J ends, which lost 1 base and 1 base, there was a span of 7 bases. Per the germline V gene, CDR1 is SQVTM and CDR2 is ANQGSEA. The CDR3 sequence is 13 residues long. CDR3 residues: CSVEGTANTEAFF. Here the CDR3 DNA reads TGCAGCGTTGAAGGGACGGCGAACACTGAAGCTTTCTTT. The full variable domain, its missing parts supplied by reference TRBV29-1 and TRBJ1-1, is SAVISQKPSRDICQRGTSLTIQCQVDSQVTMMFWYRQQPGQSLTLIATANQGSEATYESGFVIDKFPISRPNLTFSTLTVSNMSPEDSSIYLCSVEGTANTEAFFGQGTRLTVV.